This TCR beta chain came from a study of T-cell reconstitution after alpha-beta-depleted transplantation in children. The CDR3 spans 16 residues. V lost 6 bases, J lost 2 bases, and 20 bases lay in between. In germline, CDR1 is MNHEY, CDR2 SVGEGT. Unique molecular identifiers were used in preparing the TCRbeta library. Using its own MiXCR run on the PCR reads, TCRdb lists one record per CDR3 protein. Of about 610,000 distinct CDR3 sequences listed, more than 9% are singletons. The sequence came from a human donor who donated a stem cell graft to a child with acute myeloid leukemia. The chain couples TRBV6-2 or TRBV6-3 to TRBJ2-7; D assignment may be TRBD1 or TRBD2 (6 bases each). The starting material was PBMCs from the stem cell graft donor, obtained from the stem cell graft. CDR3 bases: TGTGCCAGCAGCCAACCGGGGGCGGGTGGGGCCTACGAGCAGTACTTC. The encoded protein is CASSQPGAGGAYEQYF.